This T cell receptor beta chain was captured in a study of T cell responses to AZD1222 COVID-19 vaccine. V was cut by 5 bases and J by 6 bases, with 17 bases left in between. Germline CDR1 is SNHLY and CDR2 is FYNNEI. There are 14 residues in the CDR3. Data came from immunoSEQ multiplex PCR; TCRdb stores just in-frame clones and leaves some out. The table records some 120,000 clones, 92% of them present only once. The sequenced sample was peripheral blood, obtained 28 days after the second AZD1222 dose. The rearrangement links TRBV2 to TRBJ2-7; D could derive from TRBD1 or TRBD2 (5 bases each). The source is an adult who received the AZD1222 COVID-19 vaccine. CDR3 nucleotides: TGTGCCAGCAGTATTGGGGGACCCTGGGGCGAGCAGTACTTC. Translating it yields CASSIGGPWGEQYF.